The 24 T cell receptor beta chains below were found in one sample sequenced in a study of CD4 T cells in relation to SARS-CoV-2 and coronaviruses. These TCRs are of unknown antigen specificity. Assay: immunoSEQ multiplex PCR; the TCRdb copy retains only in-frame clones and omits some. The sample contains approximately 25,000 clones, 73% of which appear only once. The unexposed donors gave CD4+ T cells in about 2011-2019, prior to COVID-19. The cells were cultured for about 10 days before CD4+ T cells were isolated. Sequencing was performed on CD4+ T cells from PBMCs, cultured in vitro. Receptor source: a human donor in good health.

The chain uses TRBV4-2 and TRBJ1-4, with 8 bases aligning to TRBD1. Germline CDR1 LGHNA, CDR2 YNFKEQ. This CDR3 is built from 17 residues. The V and J ends lost 3 bases and 1 base, in that order; junction bases with no gene match: 7. The CDR3 protein is CASSHLRGQGTNEKLFF. The CDR3, as DNA: TGTGCCAGCAGCCACCTCAGGGGGCAGGGAACTAATGAAAAACTGTTTTTT.

This clone was counted between two and nine times. The V gene is TRBV30, the J gene TRBJ2-2, with unresolved D. Trimming took 2 bases from V and 3 from J, leaving 7 bases between them. The CDR3 loop spans 13 amino acids. Germline V CDR1 and CDR2: GTSNPN, SVGIG (reference sequence). The CDR3 here is CAWSLSDTGELFF. The CDR3 nucleotides read TGTGCCTGGAGTCTCAGCGACACCGGGGAGCTGTTTTTT.

V gene TRBV29-1 combines with J gene TRBJ2-5; TRBD2 aligns across 15 bases. Germline V gene data show CDR1 as SQVTM and CDR2 as ANQGSEA. Trimming took 6 bases from V and 5 from J; bases not matched to a gene: 7. This CDR3 is built from 15 residues. The DNA for the CDR3 is TGCAGCGTAGGACTAGCGGGAGGGCCCGGTGAGACCCAGTACTTC. This translates into CSVGLAGGPGETQYF. Complete variable domain (other parts from reference TRBV29-1 and TRBJ2-5): SAVISQKPSRDICQRGTSLTIQCQVDSQVTMMFWYRQQPGQSLTLIATANQGSEATYESGFVIDKFPISRPNLTFSTLTVSNMSPEDSSIYLCSVGLAGGPGETQYFGPGTRLLVL.

This clone turned up a few times. V is TRBV7-8 and J is TRBJ2-1; D is perhaps TRBD2 (6 bases). The CDR3 totals 15 residues. Germline assignment: CDR1 SGHVS and CDR2 FQNEAQ. The V and J ends lost 2 bases and 6 bases respectively, with 14 bases between them. Here the CDR3 reads CASSLFDGRANEQFF. The CDR3 nucleotides read TGTGCCAGCAGCTTATTCGACGGGAGAGCCAATGAGCAGTTCTTC.

This chain's CDR3 is CASSSGSENSPLHF. DNA of the CDR3: TGTGCCAGCAGTTCGGGATCCGAAAATTCACCCCTCCACTTT. The chain employs TRBV6-5 and TRBJ1-6; no firm D call. The V and J ends lost 4 bases and 7 bases respectively, with 11 bases between them. CDR1 is MNHEY and CDR2 is SVGAGI in the germline V gene. The CDR3 loop spans 14 amino acids.

This clone is a singleton in its sample. The V call is TRBV10-3, the J call TRBJ2-7; 9 bases line up with TRBD1. CDR1 is ENHRY and CDR2 is SYGVKD in the germline V gene. This CDR3 is built from 14 residues. Trimming took 3 bases from V and 1 from J; bases not matched to a gene: 1. The CDR3 here is CAISEGTGSYEQYF. The CDR3 bases are TGTGCCATCAGTGAAGGGACAGGGTCCTACGAGCAGTACTTC.

The rearrangement joins TRBV10-1 to TRBJ2-1; D is possibly TRBD2 (6 bases). The germline V gene encodes CDR1 WNHNN and CDR2 SYGVQD (reference sequence). Trimming removed 3 bases from V and 8 bases from J, with 20 bases in between. The CDR3 length is 16 residues. The CDR3 DNA follows: TGCGCCAGCAGTGAAGCAGGCCGCGGGAAAAACGATGAGCAGTTCTTC. Amino acids: CASSEAGRGKNDEQFF.

This rearrangement joins TRBV15 to TRBJ1-4, with D hard to call. CDR3 length: 16 amino acids. Germline lookup yields CDR1 LNHNV and CDR2 YYDKDF (reference sequence). V dropped 0 bases and J dropped 5 bases, with 13 bases sitting between them. The CDR3 reads CATSRDYQPNNEKLFF. The CDR3 nucleotides are TGTGCCACCAGCAGAGATTACCAGCCTAACAATGAAAAACTGTTTTTT.

The table lists this clone with a few counts. This chain joins TRBV29-1 and TRBJ1-1; no clear D gene. The germline V gene has CDR1 SQVTM and CDR2 ANQGSEA. The V and J ends lost 5 bases and 4 bases respectively, with 8 bases between them. This CDR3 has 11 residues. CDR3 nucleotide sequence: TGCAGCGTTATTGTGGCCACTGAAGCTTTCTTT. This gives the protein CSVIVATEAFF.

This clone has only a few counts. The chain is built from TRBV5-1 and TRBJ2-2; weak D call: TRBD1 (5 bases). The V gene lost 4 bases and the J gene lost 7 bases, with 14 bases spanning the gap. This CDR3 contains 14 residues. CDR1 is SGHRS, CDR2 YFSETQ, per germline. CDR3 in DNA: TGCGCCAGCAGCCTGGGGCAGGGCCACGGGGAGCTGTTTTTT. This gives the protein CASSLGQGHGELFF.

This clone came up a few times. This chain uses TRBV7-7 with TRBJ2-5; 8 positions agree with TRBD1. The length of the CDR3 is 13 residues. Germline CDR1 is SSHAT and CDR2 is FNYEAQ (reference sequence). The V segment lost 4 bases and the J segment 3 bases; nucleotides outside the gene matches: 1. In DNA form, the CDR3 reads TGTGCCAGCAGCTCGGACAGGGAAGAGACCCAGTACTTC. Translating gives CASSSDREETQYF.

This chain links TRBV28 with TRBJ2-1; D not resolved. The CDR3 consists of 15 residues. CDR1 MDHEN and CDR2 SYDVKM come from the germline V gene. V was clipped by 6 bases and J by 0 bases, with 12 bases between them. The CDR3 sequence: CASSLDPSSYNEQFF. CDR3 DNA: TGTGCCAGCAGCTTGGACCCCAGCTCCTACAATGAGCAGTTCTTC.

This rearrangement joins TRBV30 to TRBJ1-5; 7 bases are a match to TRBD1. This CDR3 is built from 15 residues. The V gene end was trimmed by 6 bases and the J gene end by 0 bases; junction bases not matched to a gene: 8. Germline V CDR1 and CDR2: GTSNPN, SVGIG (reference sequence). The CDR3 DNA follows: TGTGCCTGCGAGGCAGGGGGTAGTAGCAATCAGCCCCAGCATTTT. Protein: CACEAGGSSNQPQHF.

This clone was observed a single time. The chain is built from TRBV12-5 and TRBJ2-7; D may be TRBD1 (6 bases). CDR3 length equals 14 residues. Trimming took off 5 bases at V and 1 base at J, with 12 bases between the two ends. The germline gives CDR1 LGHNT, CDR2 FRNRAP. As DNA, the CDR3 is TGTGCTAGTGGTAAGGACAGCGTATCCTACGAGCAGTACTTC. Translation gives CASGKDSVSYEQYF.

This clone was found once. J is TRBJ2-7 and V is TRBV3-1 (or the pseudogene TRBV3-2); 7 positions agree with TRBD2. CDR1 and CDR2 (germline): LGHDT, YNNKEL (reference sequence). CDR3 length: 15 residues. The ends lost 0 bases at V and 6 bases at J; junction bases unmatched: 8. The CDR3 DNA follows: TGTGCCAGCAGCCAAGATGCGGCGGGAGCGGGCGAGCAGTACTTC. Translating gives CASSQDAAGAGEQYF.

In this sample, this clone turned up a few times. The rearrangement uses TRBV27 and TRBJ2-5, with D unresolved. The germline gives CDR1 MNHEY, CDR2 SMNVEV (reference sequence). This CDR3 comprises 14 residues. Trimming shortened V by 0 bases and J by 5 bases, and 10 bases separated the two germline ends. The CDR3 DNA follows: TGTGCCAGCAGTTTATCTTTCCTTGGGGAGACCCAGTACTTC. Protein sequence: CASSLSFLGETQYF.

V is TRBV19 and J is TRBJ1-1; TRBD1 matches at 7 bases. CDR1 is LNHDA, CDR2 SQIVND, per germline (reference sequence). Trimming took 5 bases from V and 6 from J; bases not matched to a gene: 9. CDR3 length: 14 residues. For the CDR3, the DNA is TGTGCCAGTAGTGCCACACAGGGGAAGGCTGAAGCTTTCTTT. It encodes CASSATQGKAEAFF.

V and J are TRBV7-2 and TRBJ2-7; 8 nucleotides match TRBD2. After removal of 11 bases from V and 1 base from J, the junction contained 16 bases not matched to a gene. CDR1 and CDR2 (germline): SGHTA, FQGNSA. This CDR3 region has 16 residues. The CDR3: CARGGLSGLESYEQYF. As DNA, the CDR3 is TGTGCCCGGGGGGGGTTATCGGGACTAGAGTCCTACGAGCAGTACTTC.

CDR3 region: CASSDLLAGDETQYF. CDR3 nucleotide sequence: TGTGCCAGCAGCGACCTACTAGCGGGAGACGAGACCCAGTACTTC. This sequence joins TRBV11-2 and TRBJ2-5; 11 nucleotides line up with TRBD2. From germline, CDR1 is SGHAT and CDR2 FQNNGV. The CDR3 has 15 amino acids. The V segment lost 5 bases and the J segment 5 bases; nucleotides outside the gene matches: 7.

The V gene is TRBV6-2 or TRBV6-3, the J gene TRBJ2-2; D not certain. Trimming left V 4 bases short and J 2 bases short, with 14 bases between. The CDR3 has 16 residues. Germline V lookup: CDR1 MNHEY, CDR2 SVGEGT. The CDR3 DNA sequence: TGTGCCAGCAGTTTCGATCATCCACTTAACACCGGGGAGCTGTTTTTT. As protein: CASSFDHPLNTGELFF.

The J gene is TRBJ1-1, the V gene TRBV5-5; a possible D gene is TRBD1 (6 bases). The V gene's germline CDR1 is SGHKS and CDR2 YYEKEE (reference sequence). The germline V and J ends were trimmed by 6 bases and 4 bases, with 16 bases remaining between them. CDR3 length: 14 residues. The DNA of the CDR3 is TGTGCCAGCACGGAAGGGGGAATAGGCACTGAAGCTTTCTTT. It yields the protein CASTEGGIGTEAFF.

This chain links TRBV30 with TRBJ2-1, with 8 bases identical to TRBD1. Germline assignment: CDR1 GTSNPN and CDR2 SVGIG (reference sequence). The CDR3 contains 12 residues. Unmatched junction bases numbered 1, after V lost 2 bases and J lost 7 bases. The CDR3 bases are TGTGCCTGGAGTAGGACAGGGAATGAGCAGTTCTTC. This gives the protein CAWSRTGNEQFF.

This chain joins TRBV5-1 and TRBJ1-1; D not resolved. Trimming removed 0 bases at V and 5 bases at J, with 8 bases between. Germline CDR1 is SGHRS and CDR2 is YFSETQ. The CDR3 extends over 13 amino acids. CDR3: CASSLAQKTEAFF. In DNA form, the CDR3 reads TGCGCCAGCAGCTTGGCTCAGAAAACTGAAGCTTTCTTT.

This clone was detected a few times. The chain uses TRBV3-1 (or the pseudogene TRBV3-2) and TRBJ2-3; 11 bases are shared with TRBD2. Losses at the gene ends were 1 base for V and 10 bases for J; bases not matched to a gene: 4. The CDR3 is made up of 14 amino acids. Per the germline V gene, CDR1 is LGHDT and CDR2 is YNNKEL (reference sequence). The CDR3 spells CASSQVAGGSPQYF. The CDR3 DNA reads TGTGCCAGCAGCCAAGTAGCGGGAGGGTCCCCGCAGTATTTT.